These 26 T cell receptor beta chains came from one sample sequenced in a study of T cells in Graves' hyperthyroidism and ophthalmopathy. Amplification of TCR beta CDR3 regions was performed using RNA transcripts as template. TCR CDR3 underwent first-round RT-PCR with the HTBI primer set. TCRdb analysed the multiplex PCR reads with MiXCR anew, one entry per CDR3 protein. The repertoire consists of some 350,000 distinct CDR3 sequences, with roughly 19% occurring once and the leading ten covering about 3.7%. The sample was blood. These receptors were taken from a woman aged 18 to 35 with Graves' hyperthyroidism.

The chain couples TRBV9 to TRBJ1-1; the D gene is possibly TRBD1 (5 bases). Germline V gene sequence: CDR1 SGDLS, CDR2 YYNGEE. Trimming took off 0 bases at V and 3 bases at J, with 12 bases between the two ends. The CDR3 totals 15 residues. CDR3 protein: CASSVEEGLDTEAFF. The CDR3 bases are TGTGCCAGCAGCGTAGAGGAGGGGTTAGACACTGAAGCTTTCTTT. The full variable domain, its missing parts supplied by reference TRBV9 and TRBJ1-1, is DSGVTQTPKHLITATGQRVTLRCSPRSGDLSVYWYQQSLDQGLQFLIQYYNGEERAKGNILERFSAQQFPDLHSELNLSSLELGDSALYFCASSVEEGLDTEAFFGQGTRLTVV.

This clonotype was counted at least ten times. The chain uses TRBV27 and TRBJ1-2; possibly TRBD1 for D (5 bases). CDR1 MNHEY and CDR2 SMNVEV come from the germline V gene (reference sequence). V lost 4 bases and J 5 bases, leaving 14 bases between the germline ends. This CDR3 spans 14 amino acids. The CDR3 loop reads CASSSVGTDYGYTF. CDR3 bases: TGTGCCAGCAGTTCGGTAGGGACGGATTATGGCTACACCTTC.

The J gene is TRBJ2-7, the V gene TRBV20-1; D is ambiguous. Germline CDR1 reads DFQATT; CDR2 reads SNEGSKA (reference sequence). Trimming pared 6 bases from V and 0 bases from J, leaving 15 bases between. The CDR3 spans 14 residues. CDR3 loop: CSAYTERSSYEQYF. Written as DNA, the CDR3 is TGCAGTGCCTATACCGAAAGGAGCTCCTACGAGCAGTACTTC.

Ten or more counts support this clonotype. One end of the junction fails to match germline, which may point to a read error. The CDR3 DNA follows: TGCAGCGTCGAAGCAACGACAGGGCGCGGCTACACCTTC. Translating gives CSVEATTGRGYTF. This chain links TRBV29-1 with TRBJ1-2; 7 nucleotides line up with TRBD1. This CDR3 spans 13 amino acids. Germline CDR1 is SQVTM and CDR2 is ANQGSEA.

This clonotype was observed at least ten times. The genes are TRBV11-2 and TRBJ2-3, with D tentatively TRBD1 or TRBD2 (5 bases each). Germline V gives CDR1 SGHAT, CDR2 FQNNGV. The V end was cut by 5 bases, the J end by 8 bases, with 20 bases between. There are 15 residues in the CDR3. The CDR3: CASSALRGRRATQYF. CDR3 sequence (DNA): TGTGCCAGCAGCGCGCTTCGGGGCCGTCGGGCTACGCAGTATTTT.

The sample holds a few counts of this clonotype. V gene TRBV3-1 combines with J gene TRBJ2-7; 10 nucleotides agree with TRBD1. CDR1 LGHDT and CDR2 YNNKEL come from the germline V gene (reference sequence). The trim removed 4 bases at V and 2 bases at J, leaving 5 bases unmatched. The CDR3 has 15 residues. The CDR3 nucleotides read TGTGCCAGCAGCCTCCGGGACAGGGGACCCTACGAGCAGTACTTC. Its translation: CASSLRDRGPYEQYF.

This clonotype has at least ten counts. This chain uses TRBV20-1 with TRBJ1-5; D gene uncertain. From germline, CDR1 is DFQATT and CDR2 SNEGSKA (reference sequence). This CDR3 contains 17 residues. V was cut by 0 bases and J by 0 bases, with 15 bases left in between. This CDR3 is CSARDWTVRYSNQPQHF. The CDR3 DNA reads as TGCAGTGCTAGAGATTGGACGGTGAGGTATAGCAATCAGCCCCAGCATTTT.

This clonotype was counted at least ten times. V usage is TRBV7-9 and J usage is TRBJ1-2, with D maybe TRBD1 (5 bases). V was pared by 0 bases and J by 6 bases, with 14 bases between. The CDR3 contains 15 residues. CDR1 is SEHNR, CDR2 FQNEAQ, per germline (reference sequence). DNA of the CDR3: TGTGCCAGCAGCTTAGCCGGGGTGCGGGACCATGGCTACACCTTC. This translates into CASSLAGVRDHGYTF. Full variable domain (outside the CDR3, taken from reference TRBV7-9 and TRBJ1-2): DTGVSQNPRHKITKRGQNVTFRCDPISEHNRLYWYRQTLGQGPEFLTYFQNEAQLEKSRLLSDRFSAERPKGSFSTLEIQRTEQGDSAMYLCASSLAGVRDHGYTFGSGTRLTVV.

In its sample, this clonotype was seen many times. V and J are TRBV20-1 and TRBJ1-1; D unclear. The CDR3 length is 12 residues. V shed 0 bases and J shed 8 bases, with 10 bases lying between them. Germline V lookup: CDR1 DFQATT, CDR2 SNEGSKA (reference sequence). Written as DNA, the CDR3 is TGCAGTGCTAGAGATGGTCCCTGGGAAGCTTTCTTT. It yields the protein CSARDGPWEAFF.

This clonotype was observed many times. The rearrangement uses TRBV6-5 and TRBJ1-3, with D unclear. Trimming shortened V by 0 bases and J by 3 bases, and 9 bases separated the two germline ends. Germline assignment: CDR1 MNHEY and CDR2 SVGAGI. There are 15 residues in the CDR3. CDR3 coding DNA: TGTGCCAGCAGTTACTCGAGAACTTTTGGAAACACCATATATTTT. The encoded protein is CASSYSRTFGNTIYF.

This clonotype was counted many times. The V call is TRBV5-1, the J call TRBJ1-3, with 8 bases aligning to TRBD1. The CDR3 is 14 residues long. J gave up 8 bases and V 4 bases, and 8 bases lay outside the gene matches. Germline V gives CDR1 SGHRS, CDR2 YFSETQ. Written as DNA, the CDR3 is TGCGCCAGCAGCACGCAGGGGGCTCGGGACACCATATATTTT. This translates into CASSTQGARDTIYF.

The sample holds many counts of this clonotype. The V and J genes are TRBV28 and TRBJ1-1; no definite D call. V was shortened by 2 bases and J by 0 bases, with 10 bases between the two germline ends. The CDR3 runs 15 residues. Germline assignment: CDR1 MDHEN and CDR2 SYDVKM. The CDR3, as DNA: TGTGCCAGCAGTTTACAGGTTTCGGTGAACACTGAAGCTTTCTTT. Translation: CASSLQVSVNTEAFF.

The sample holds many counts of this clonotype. The CDR3 spells CASSFMDSYSNQPQHF. In nucleotides, the CDR3 is TGTGCCAGCAGCTTCATGGACAGTTATAGCAATCAGCCCCAGCATTTT. V gene TRBV7-8 combines with J gene TRBJ1-5, with a tentative D call TRBD1 (6 bases). Trimming took off 3 bases at V and 0 bases at J, with 12 bases between the two ends. The CDR3 has 16 residues. Germline V CDR1 and CDR2: SGHVS, FQNEAQ.

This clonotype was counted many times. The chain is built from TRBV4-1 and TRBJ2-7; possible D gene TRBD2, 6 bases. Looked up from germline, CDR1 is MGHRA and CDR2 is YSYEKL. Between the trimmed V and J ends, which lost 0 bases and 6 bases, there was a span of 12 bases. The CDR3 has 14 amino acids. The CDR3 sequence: CASSQDRVGGEQYF. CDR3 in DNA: TGCGCCAGCAGCCAAGACAGGGTGGGGGGCGAGCAGTACTTC.

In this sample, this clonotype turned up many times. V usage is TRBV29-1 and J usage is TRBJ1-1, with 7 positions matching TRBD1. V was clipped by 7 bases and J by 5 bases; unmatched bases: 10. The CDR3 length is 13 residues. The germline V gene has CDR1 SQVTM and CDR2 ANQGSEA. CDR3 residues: CSAVTGWETEAFF. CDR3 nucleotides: TGCAGCGCCGTGACAGGGTGGGAAACTGAAGCTTTCTTT.

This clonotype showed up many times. The CDR3 protein is CASSELGAAETQYF. In nucleotides, the CDR3 is TGTGCCAGCAGTGAACTCGGGGCCGCGGAGACCCAGTACTTC. The rearrangement links TRBV6-1 to TRBJ2-5; either TRBD1 or TRBD2 may fit D (5 bases each). The ends were cut back, 2 bases at V and 5 bases at J, with 12 bases in the middle. This CDR3 has 14 residues. In germline, CDR1 is MNHNS, CDR2 SASEGT.

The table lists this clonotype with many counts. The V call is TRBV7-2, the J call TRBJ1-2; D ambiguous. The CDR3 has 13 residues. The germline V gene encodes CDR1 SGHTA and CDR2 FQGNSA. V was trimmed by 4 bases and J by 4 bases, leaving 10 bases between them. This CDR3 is CASSSGGTYGYTF. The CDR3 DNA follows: TGTGCCAGCAGCTCCGGCGGCACCTATGGCTACACCTTC.

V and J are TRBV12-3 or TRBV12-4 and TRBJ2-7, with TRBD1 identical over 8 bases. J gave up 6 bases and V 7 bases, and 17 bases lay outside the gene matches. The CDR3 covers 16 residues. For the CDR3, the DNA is TGTGCCAGCAATTGGGGGACAGGACCCTTGGGGCCCGAGCAGTACTTC. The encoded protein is CASNWGTGPLGPEQYF.

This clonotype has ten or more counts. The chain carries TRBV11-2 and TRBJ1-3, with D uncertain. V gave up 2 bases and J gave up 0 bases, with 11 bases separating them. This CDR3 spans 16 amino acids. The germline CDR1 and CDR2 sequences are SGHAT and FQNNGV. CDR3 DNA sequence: TGTGCCAGCAGCTTAAAACGGCTTAGCTCTGGAAACACCATATATTTT. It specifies CASSLKRLSSGNTIYF.

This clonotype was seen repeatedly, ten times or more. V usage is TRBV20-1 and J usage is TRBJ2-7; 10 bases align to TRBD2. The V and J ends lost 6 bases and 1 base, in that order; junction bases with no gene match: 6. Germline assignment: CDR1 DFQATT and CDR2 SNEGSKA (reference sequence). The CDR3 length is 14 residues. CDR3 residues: CSAHLAGDSYEQYF. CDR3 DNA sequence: TGCAGTGCGCATCTAGCGGGGGATTCCTACGAGCAGTACTTC.

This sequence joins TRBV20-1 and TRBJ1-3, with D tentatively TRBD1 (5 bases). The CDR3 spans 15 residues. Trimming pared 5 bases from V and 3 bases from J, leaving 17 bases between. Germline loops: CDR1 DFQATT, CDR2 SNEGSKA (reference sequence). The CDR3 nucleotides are TGCAGTGCTGAATGGGACGCCGAGATTGGAAACACCATATATTTT. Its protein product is CSAEWDAEIGNTIYF.

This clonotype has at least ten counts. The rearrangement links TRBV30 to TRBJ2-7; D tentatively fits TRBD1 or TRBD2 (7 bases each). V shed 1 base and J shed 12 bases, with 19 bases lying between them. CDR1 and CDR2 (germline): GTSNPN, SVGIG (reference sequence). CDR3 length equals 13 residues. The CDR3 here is CAWSATGLGGRYF. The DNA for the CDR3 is TGTGCCTGGAGTGCGACAGGGTTGGGGGGGAGGTACTTC.

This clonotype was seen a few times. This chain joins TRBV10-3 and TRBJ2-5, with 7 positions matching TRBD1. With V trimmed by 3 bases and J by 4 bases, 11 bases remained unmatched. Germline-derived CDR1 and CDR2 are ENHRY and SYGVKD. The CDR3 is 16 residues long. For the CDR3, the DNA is TGTGCCATCAGTGATGTCATGGGGACAGCGAGAGAGACCCAGTACTTC. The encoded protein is CAISDVMGTARETQYF.

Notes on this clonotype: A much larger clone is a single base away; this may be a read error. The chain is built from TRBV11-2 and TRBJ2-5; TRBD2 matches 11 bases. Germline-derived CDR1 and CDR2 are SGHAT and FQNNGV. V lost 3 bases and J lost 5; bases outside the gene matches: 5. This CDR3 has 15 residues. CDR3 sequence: CASSFSGGVRETQYF. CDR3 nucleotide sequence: TGTGCCAGCAGCTTTAGCGGGGGGGTCAGGGAGACCCAGTACTTC. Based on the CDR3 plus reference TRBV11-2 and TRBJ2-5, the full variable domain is EAGVAQSPRYKIIEKRQSVAFWCNPISGHATLYWYQQILGQGPKLLIQFQNNGVVDDSQLPKDRFSAERLKGVDSTLKIQPAKLEDSAVYLCASSFSGGVRETQYFGPGTRLLVL.

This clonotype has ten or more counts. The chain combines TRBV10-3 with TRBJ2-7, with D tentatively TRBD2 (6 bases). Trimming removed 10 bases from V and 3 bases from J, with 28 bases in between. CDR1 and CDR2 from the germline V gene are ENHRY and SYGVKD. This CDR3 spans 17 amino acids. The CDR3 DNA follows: TGTGCCAGTCCGAGAGTCTCCGGCTCGTGGGGGGTCTACGAGCAGTACTTC. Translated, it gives CASPRVSGSWGVYEQYF.

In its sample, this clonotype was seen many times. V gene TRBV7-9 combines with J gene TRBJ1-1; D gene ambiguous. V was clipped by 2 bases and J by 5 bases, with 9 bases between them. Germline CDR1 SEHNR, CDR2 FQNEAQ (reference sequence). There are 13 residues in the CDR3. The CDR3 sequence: CASSLLPATEAFF. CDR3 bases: TGTGCCAGCAGCTTATTGCCAGCGACTGAAGCTTTCTTT.